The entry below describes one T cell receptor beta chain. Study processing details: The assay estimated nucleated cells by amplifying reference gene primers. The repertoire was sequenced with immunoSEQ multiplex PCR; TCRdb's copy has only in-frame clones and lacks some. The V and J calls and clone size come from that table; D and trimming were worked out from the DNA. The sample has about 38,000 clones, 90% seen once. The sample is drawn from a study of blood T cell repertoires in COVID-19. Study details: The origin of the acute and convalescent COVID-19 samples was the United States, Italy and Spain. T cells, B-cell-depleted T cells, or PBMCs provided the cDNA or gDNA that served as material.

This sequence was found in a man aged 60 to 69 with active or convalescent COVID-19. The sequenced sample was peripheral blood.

For the CDR3, the DNA is TGTGCCAGCTCACCGTTGGACGGGAGCTCTGGAAACACCATATATTTT. The encoded protein is CASSPLDGSSGNTIYF. The chain has TRBV18 and TRBJ1-3, with D unresolved. Germline values: CDR1 KGHSH, CDR2 LQKENI. CDR3 length: 16 amino acids. Trimming removed 3 bases at V and 0 bases at J, with 12 bases between.